This T cell receptor (beta chain) was retrieved from a study of immune cell composition in non-small cell lung cancer. The repertoire was sequenced with immunoSEQ multiplex PCR; TCRdb's copy has only in-frame clones and lacks some. The sample records around 5,000 clones, around nine tenths being singletons. Normal lung sampling was at least 3 cm from the tumour, as distant as possible. Trimming at V came to 4 bases and at J to 3 bases, leaving 1 base not matched to a gene. The CDR3 has 15 amino acids. The germline V gene has CDR1 MNHEY and CDR2 SMNVEV (reference sequence). This clone was seen only once.

This chain connects TRBV27 to TRBJ2-1; 12 positions agree with TRBD2. This sequence originates from a human donor with non-small cell lung cancer. Some clones in this sample may be carry-over from other donors' samples. Source material: non-adjacent lung tissue. The CDR3 DNA follows: TGTGCCAGCAGTTCGGGACTAGCGGGCTACAATGAGCAGTTCTTC. It translates to CASSSGLAGYNEQFF.